The T cell receptor beta chain described here comes from a study of molecular identifiers for immune sequencing clone quantification. The CDR3 totals 14 residues. V dropped 5 bases and J dropped 8 bases, with 17 bases sitting between them. The germline CDR1 and CDR2 sequences are SEHNR and FQNEAQ (reference sequence). TCRdb ran MiXCR on the PCR reads and lists one entry per CDR3 protein. Here the sample spans more than 550,000 distinct CDR3 sequences, roughly 27% being singletons. This clonotype has only a few counts. The chain joins TRBV7-9 to TRBJ2-3; D is ambiguous. Sequences were obtained from naive CD8+ T cells from blood, with Jurkat cell RNA spiked in. Subset of the sample: FACS-sorted CD8+CD4-CCR7+CD45RA+ naive T cells. The receptor comes from a human donor in good health. Some libraries in this study had Jurkat cell RNA spiked in. The CDR3 spells CASSPGLGRPTQYF. The CDR3 nucleotides are TGTGCCAGCAGCCCCGGATTGGGAAGGCCTACGCAGTATTTT.